The TCR beta chain described here comes from a study of prognosis after radiotherapy for stage I lung cancer. The wider study: In 15 or so patients the disease was a newly diagnosed primary stage I lung tumor, whereas about 5 had oligometastatic NSCLC following surgical resection of the primary tumor.

Starting from genomic DNA, TCR beta CDR3 was amplified through two-round multiplex PCR. Amplification in first-round PCR relied on primers specific to each TRBV and TRBJ gene. TCRdb itself ran the multiplex PCR reads through MiXCR, one entry per CDR3 protein. The top ten hold about 39% of the sample, which has about 20,000 distinct CDR3 sequences, about 40% seen once. This clonotype has ten or more counts. This CDR3 has 9 amino acids. Germline V gene lookup returns CDR1 LNHDA and CDR2 SQIVND (reference sequence). V lost 3 bases to trimming and J lost 7 bases, with 1 base between them. The sequence was obtained from a donor over 45 with non-small cell lung cancer. The sequencing here drew on PBMCs, taken before or after stereotactic body radiation therapy (not recorded which). The chain employs TRBV19 and TRBJ2-7; no definite D call. The CDR3 bases are TGTGCCAGTAGTATGGAGCAGTACTTC. It specifies CASSMEQYF.